This T cell receptor beta chain is from a study of T cell repertoires in cytomegalovirus infection. About the research overall: Public TCR beta signatures indicated both CMV infection and matching HLA type. Notes on the study in general: Within the response measured ex vivo, HLA-C-restricted CMV-specific TCR beta clonotypes were dominant. Cumulative frequency of public TCR beta families picked out carriers of CMV plus the relevant HLA.

Concerning this clonotype: What it binds is unknown.

Per the germline V gene, CDR1 is SGHTA and CDR2 is FQGNSA. The CDR3 is 16 amino acids. V was pared by 3 bases and J by 3 bases, with 8 bases of the junction left unmatched. TCRdb reprocessed the reads with MiXCR, giving one entry per CDR3 protein. The sample has around 290,000 distinct CDR3 sequences, about 23% seen once. The sequenced sample was PBMCs. This sequence originates from a human donor in good health (CMV status not recorded). Some clones in this sample may be carry-over from other donors' samples. This chain joins TRBV7-2 and TRBJ2-7; 10 bases agree with TRBD2. CDR3 DNA: TGTGCCAGCAGCTTCGGAGCGGGAGGGCTTTTCTACGAGCAGTACTTC. This translates into CASSFGAGGLFYEQYF.